The 32 T cell receptor beta chains given below trace back to one sample, sequenced in a study of Graves' ophthalmopathy and Graves' hyperthyroidism (dated by TCRdb to between 2018 and 2020). The sequencer was an Illumina HiSeq 2000. For repertoire sequencing, the TCR beta CDR3 regions were amplified from RNA transcripts. The first round was an RT-PCR using HTBI primers with the Qiagen OneStep RT-PCR kit, and this first round was followed by a second-round multiplex PCR, then size selection and purification. TCRdb passed the public sequencing reads through fastp at Q25 and MiXCR, retaining productive beta sequences. Rows with a matching CDR3 protein are joined into one entry that keeps the most common DNA and genes. The sample includes hundreds of thousands of distinct CDR3 sequences, with around a fifth observed a single time. 7.1% of the sample lies in the top ten. The source material was peripheral blood. These receptors originate from a woman in her late teens or twenties with stable Graves' hyperthyroidism. Some clones in this sample may be carry-over from other donors' samples. Donor details come from another sample of the same person, matched by shared clones.

This clonotype was counted many times. The chain couples TRBV20-1 to TRBJ2-7; 7 bases fit TRBD2. V lost 2 bases, J lost 3 bases, and 13 bases stayed unmatched. The CDR3 has 16 amino acids. Germline-derived CDR1 and CDR2 are DFQATT and SNEGSKA (reference sequence). The DNA of the CDR3 is TGCAGTGCTAGACCCCTTCTGGGAGCGGGGTTCTACGAGCAGTACTTC. Amino acid sequence: CSARPLLGAGFYEQYF.

This clonotype was counted many times. The chain joins TRBV28 to TRBJ2-7; perhaps TRBD2 as D (6 bases). From germline, CDR1 is MDHEN and CDR2 SYDVKM. The V end lost 7 bases, the J end lost 0 bases, and 19 bases lay between the germline ends. The CDR3 has 16 amino acids. CDR3 loop: CASILTPGAPSYEQYF. The CDR3 DNA sequence: TGTGCCAGCATCCTTACTCCGGGAGCCCCCTCCTACGAGCAGTACTTC.

The table lists this clonotype with a few counts. One end of the junction fails to match germline, which may point to a read error. The CDR3 loop is CASSLYFMPNQPQHF. In nucleotides, the CDR3 is TGTGCCAGCAGTCTTTACTTTATGCCTAATCAGCCTCAGCATTTT. V usage is TRBV6-1 and J usage is TRBJ1-5, with D uncertain. The length of the CDR3 is 15 residues. From germline, CDR1 is MNHNS and CDR2 SASEGT.

Regarding this clonotype: This may be a read error: a much more frequent sequence differs by one nucleotide. The chain combines TRBV25-1 with TRBJ2-7, with D unclear. V was trimmed by 1 base and J by 7 bases, leaving 5 bases between them. CDR1 is MGHDK, CDR2 SYGVNS, per germline. The CDR3 has 11 amino acids. DNA of the CDR3: TGTGCCAGCAGTGAATCTGGGGAGCAGTACTTC. Translated: CASSESGEQYF.

A few counts support this clonotype. A much larger clone is a single base away; this may be a read error. This chain joins TRBV5-1 and TRBJ1-1; D gene uncertain. The length of the CDR3 is 12 residues. Germline V gene sequence: CDR1 SGHRS, CDR2 YFSETQ. The CDR3 spells CASSLDLTDAFF. CDR3 in DNA: TGCGCCAGCAGCTTGGATCTCACTGATGCTTTCTTT.

The V call is TRBV15, the J call TRBJ2-7; possibly TRBD2 for D (5 bases). The V end lost 3 bases, the J end lost 12 bases, and 27 bases lay between the germline ends. This CDR3 is 16 amino acids long. Per germline, CDR1 LNHNV and CDR2 YYDKDF (reference sequence). The CDR3 sequence: CATSSASGLTRQKLYF. The CDR3 DNA follows: TGTGCCACCAGCAGTGCGAGCGGACTCACACGACAAAAGCTGTACTTC.

This clonotype was detected a few times. The rearrangement joins TRBV18 to TRBJ2-7; D uncertain. There are 13 residues in the CDR3. V lost 2 bases and J 2 bases, leaving 7 bases between the germline ends. Germline V gene data show CDR1 as KGHSH and CDR2 as LQKENI. The CDR3 bases are TGTGCCAGCTCACCAGCACCTACCTACGAGCAGTACTTC. Its protein is CASSPAPTYEQYF.

J is TRBJ1-6 and V is TRBV7-3, with no clear D. Germline CDR1 SGHTA, CDR2 FQGTGA. V was cut by 5 bases and J by 0 bases, with 14 bases left in between. The CDR3 contains 17 residues. CDR3 residues: CASSPGPRGSYNSPLHF. CDR3 nucleotide sequence: TGTGCCAGCAGCCCCGGGCCGCGGGGCTCCTATAATTCACCCCTCCACTTT.

The rearrangement links TRBV19 to TRBJ1-3, with D hard to call. The germline gives CDR1 LNHDA, CDR2 SQIVND (reference sequence). V was shortened by 4 bases and J by 0 bases, with 7 bases between the two germline ends. CDR3 size: 14 residues. In DNA, the CDR3 is TGTGCCAGTAGTAGGATTTACTCTGGAAACACCATATATTTT. This encodes CASSRIYSGNTIYF.

The sample holds many counts of this clonotype. V and J are TRBV20-1 and TRBJ1-5, with D uncertain. CDR3 length equals 13 residues. V was cut by 2 bases and J by 4 bases, with 9 bases left in between. Germline assignment: CDR1 DFQATT and CDR2 SNEGSKA (reference sequence). CDR3 amino acids: CSARTDGNQPQHF. CDR3 in DNA: TGCAGTGCTAGAACCGACGGTAATCAGCCCCAGCATTTT.

Ten or more counts support this clonotype. The rearrangement uses TRBV12-3 or TRBV12-4 and TRBJ2-7; D is unresolved. The CDR3 has 12 amino acids. With 3 bases removed from V and 6 bases from J, the gap between germline ends came to 9 bases. The CDR3 reads CASSFQFSEQYF. The CDR3 DNA follows: TGTGCCAGCAGTTTTCAGTTCTCCGAGCAGTACTTC.

The gene calls are TRBV12-3 or TRBV12-4 and TRBJ1-2; 10 bases match TRBD1. The junction had 8 bases not matched to a gene; V was cut back by 5 bases and J by 8 bases. The length of the CDR3 is 14 residues. CDR3 amino acids: CASSRQGAPDGYTF. The CDR3 DNA sequence: TGTGCCAGCAGTCGACAGGGGGCGCCGGACGGCTACACCTTC.

The rearrangement uses TRBV24-1 and TRBJ1-5; D is unclear. The V end lost 5 bases, the J end lost 4 bases, and 14 bases lay between the germline ends. CDR1 and CDR2 from the germline V gene are KGHDR and SFDVKD. CDR3 length: 15 residues. Written as DNA, the CDR3 is TGTGCCACCAGTGGTAGTGGCTTGGGGAATCAGCCCCAGCATTTT. Its translation is CATSGSGLGNQPQHF.

This clonotype showed up many times. The rearrangement links TRBV29-1 to TRBJ1-1, with D unclear. Germline loops: CDR1 SQVTM, CDR2 ANQGSEA. This CDR3 spans 12 amino acids. V dropped 8 bases and J dropped 0 bases, with 10 bases sitting between them. CDR3 nucleotides: TGCAGCTCGGGCAGTATGAACACTGAAGCTTTCTTT. It yields the protein CSSGSMNTEAFF.

This clonotype occurred many times. This rearrangement joins TRBV7-9 to TRBJ1-1; a possible D gene is TRBD1 (6 bases). Germline V gene data show CDR1 as SEHNR and CDR2 as FQNEAQ (reference sequence). This CDR3 comprises 18 residues. Deletions cut 1 base from V and 0 bases from J, with 18 bases between. CDR3 sequence: CASSLGRGSQTLNTEAFF. DNA of the CDR3: TGTGCCAGCAGCTTAGGTAGGGGGTCCCAGACCTTGAACACTGAAGCTTTCTTT.

This clonotype was counted many times. The chain carries TRBV19 and TRBJ2-7; D tentatively fits TRBD1 or TRBD2 (5 bases each). This CDR3 region has 13 residues. The V end was cut by 5 bases, the J end by 3 bases, with 11 bases between. From germline, CDR1 is LNHDA and CDR2 SQIVND (reference sequence). The CDR3 spells CASSGGRFYEQYF. As DNA, the CDR3 is TGTGCCAGTAGTGGGGGACGTTTCTACGAGCAGTACTTC.

This clonotype was seen repeatedly, ten times or more. V gene TRBV27 combines with J gene TRBJ1-1; D might be TRBD1 (5 bases). The ends were cut back, 8 bases at V and 1 base at J, with 11 bases in the middle. CDR3 length equals 13 residues. The germline V gene encodes CDR1 MNHEY and CDR2 SMNVEV (reference sequence). The CDR3 coding sequence is TGTGCCAGCGGGGCCGGTGCGAACACTGAAGCTTTCTTT. Residues: CASGAGANTEAFF.

This chain connects TRBV4-1 to TRBJ1-2, with D perhaps matching TRBD1 (5 bases). V gave up 4 bases and J gave up 5 bases, with 17 bases separating them. CDR3 length: 15 amino acids. From germline, CDR1 is MGHRA and CDR2 YSYEKL. The CDR3 here is CASSRQPGPGYGYTF. In DNA form, the CDR3 reads TGCGCCAGCAGCCGGCAACCGGGACCGGGATATGGCTACACCTTC.

A single count supports this clonotype. The chain recombines TRBV4-1 with TRBJ2-7; D might be TRBD2 (5 bases). Trimming cost V 2 bases and J 0 bases, with 14 bases left between them. The germline V gene encodes CDR1 MGHRA and CDR2 YSYEKL. The CDR3 covers 16 residues. CDR3 sequence (DNA): TGCGCCAGCAGCCAACCTTTTACTAGGATCTCCTACGAGCAGTACTTC. It translates to CASSQPFTRISYEQYF.

There are many counts of this clonotype. V is TRBV27 and J is TRBJ1-2; the D gene is possibly TRBD1 (5 bases). The V gene lost 6 bases and the J gene lost 6 bases, with 14 bases spanning the gap. The CDR3 runs 13 residues. The germline V gene has CDR1 MNHEY and CDR2 SMNVEV (reference sequence). For the CDR3, the DNA is TGTGCCAGCAGATCCCGGGACCTCGATGGCTACACCTTC. Translated: CASRSRDLDGYTF.

This clonotype was observed many times. The rearrangement links TRBV2 to TRBJ2-7, with 9 positions matching TRBD1. The CDR3 loop spans 14 amino acids. Trimming at V came to 9 bases and at J to 5 bases, leaving 11 bases not matched to a gene. Germline CDR1 reads SNHLY; CDR2 reads FYNNEI. The CDR3 bases are TGTGCCAGAGGGGGACAGGGAAGGGGAAACGAGCAGTACTTC. Protein product: CARGGQGRGNEQYF.

A few counts support this clonotype. This rearrangement joins TRBV2 to TRBJ2-7, with D unclear. Germline CDR1 reads SNHLY; CDR2 reads FYNNEI. The CDR3 extends over 12 amino acids. Trimming stripped 4 bases from V and 8 bases from J, with 12 bases between. The CDR3, as DNA: TGTGCCAGCAGTGGGATTGTTGACCAGCAGTACTTC. Encoded protein: CASSGIVDQQYF. The full variable domain, in which reference TRBV2 and TRBJ2-7 provide the parts outside the CDR3, is EPEVTQTPSHQVTQMGQEVILRCVPISNHLYFYWYRQILGQKVEFLVSFYNNEISEKSEIFDDQFSVERPDGSNFTLKIRSTKLEDSAMYFCASSGIVDQQYFGPGTRLTVT.

This clonotype was found many times. The chain uses TRBV28 and TRBJ1-2; 7 bases match TRBD1. The germline V gene has CDR1 MDHEN and CDR2 SYDVKM. This CDR3 is built from 13 residues. With V trimmed by 3 bases and J by 7 bases, 5 bases remained unmatched. CDR3 sequence reads: CASSFDRVRGYTF. The CDR3 DNA reads as TGTGCCAGCAGTTTTGACAGGGTACGTGGCTACACCTTC.

This clonotype has ten or more counts. The chain recombines TRBV28 with TRBJ1-2; tentatively, D is TRBD1 (5 bases). From germline, CDR1 is MDHEN and CDR2 SYDVKM. V gave up 3 bases and J gave up 9 bases, with 23 bases separating them. There are 16 residues in the CDR3. The chain's CDR3 is CASSFGGGGPERSYTF. CDR3 in DNA: TGTGCCAGCAGTTTCGGTGGGGGGGGTCCCGAAAGGAGCTACACCTTC.

This clonotype was picked up many times. The rearrangement links TRBV12-3 or TRBV12-4 to TRBJ1-5, with TRBD1 as a possible D gene (5 bases). The CDR3 is made up of 15 amino acids. Trimming shortened V by 5 bases and J by 0 bases, and 11 bases separated the two germline ends. CDR3 amino acids: CASSPGTYSNQPQHF. The CDR3 nucleotides read TGTGCCAGCAGTCCCGGGACCTATAGCAATCAGCCCCAGCATTTT.

This clonotype has at least ten counts. The chain combines TRBV11-1 with TRBJ1-1, with a weak D call TRBD1 (6 bases). CDR1 and CDR2 (germline): SGHAT, FQDESV (reference sequence). V gave up 5 bases and J gave up 0 bases, with 16 bases separating them. The length of the CDR3 is 16 residues. The CDR3 sequence: CASSPGQSRMNTEAFF. The CDR3 DNA follows: TGTGCCAGCAGCCCCGGACAGAGCAGGATGAACACTGAAGCTTTCTTT.

This clonotype was detected only a few times. The V gene is TRBV5-5, the J gene TRBJ2-7; D gene uncertain. Germline loops: CDR1 SGHKS, CDR2 YYEKEE (reference sequence). The CDR3 contains 14 residues. The V and J ends lost 4 bases and 2 bases respectively, with 13 bases between them. CDR3 residues: CASSRNTDAYEQYF. In DNA form, the CDR3 reads TGTGCCAGCAGCAGAAACACAGACGCCTACGAGCAGTACTTC.

This clonotype was seen many times. The chain is built from TRBV10-3 and TRBJ1-1; TRBD1 might be the D (5 bases). This CDR3 has 14 amino acids. With 4 bases removed from V and 1 base from J, the gap between germline ends came to 10 bases. Germline lookup yields CDR1 ENHRY and CDR2 SYGVKD. CDR3 coding DNA: TGTGCCATCAGTGGGAGAACAGGGAACACTGAAGCTTTCTTT. Protein sequence: CAISGRTGNTEAFF.

The chain carries TRBV4-2 and TRBJ1-1; TRBD1 might be the D (6 bases). Germline V lookup: CDR1 LGHNA, CDR2 YNFKEQ. CDR3 length: 13 residues. The V and J ends lost 3 bases and 7 bases respectively, with 12 bases between them. Here the CDR3 DNA reads TGTGCCAGCAGCCAGGGGGGGCCGGTTGAAGCTTTCTTT. Translated: CASSQGGPVEAFF.

This chain connects TRBV12-3 or TRBV12-4 to TRBJ2-2, with 13 bases aligning to TRBD2. J was trimmed by 4 bases and V by 6 bases; bases with no gene match: 8. The CDR3 runs to 17 residues. CDR3 bases: TGTGCCAGCAGCCGCGGGACTAGCGGGATGGCCACCGGGGAGCTGTTTTTT. Residues: CASSRGTSGMATGELFF.

This clonotype was seen a few times. This chain joins TRBV4-2 and TRBJ2-5; the match to TRBD2 covers 10 bases. Germline values: CDR1 LGHNA, CDR2 YNFKEQ. J lost 4 bases, V lost 0 bases, and 5 bases had no gene match. This CDR3 has 16 amino acids. Written as DNA, the CDR3 is TGTGCCAGCAGCCAAGATCCTAGCGGGAGTGGAGAGACCCAGTACTTC. This sequence encodes CASSQDPSGSGETQYF.

Ten or more counts support this clonotype. The chain recombines TRBV11-2 with TRBJ2-7; perhaps TRBD2 as D (5 bases). V lost 1 base, J lost 9 bases, and 16 bases lay in between. Germline lookup yields CDR1 SGHAT and CDR2 FQNNGV. This CDR3 is 14 amino acids long. CDR3 nucleotide sequence: TGTGCCAGCAGCTTAGTACTCGGGATCGCGTGGCAGTACTTC. This codes for CASSLVLGIAWQYF.